These T cell receptor beta chains were read from a single sample in a study of cytomegalovirus exposure and HLA in healthy donors. Profiling relied on immunoSEQ multiplex PCR, and the TCRdb table lists in-frame clones only, not all of them. The specimen's table records under 70,000 clones. The sample was PBMCs. These receptors were taken from a woman in her late teens or twenties in good health and CMV-seronegative. CDR3s include the opening cysteine and the closing phenylalanine or tryptophan. Fields, in order: D gene, V gene, J gene, CDR3 length, CDR3 DNA, CDR3 protein. A D gene is named only where the DNA matches it firmly.

.	TRBV11-2	TRBJ1-6	15	TGTGCCAGCAGCTTGAGGAGCTCCTATAATTCACCCCTCCACTTT	CASSLRSSYNSPLHF
TRBD1	TRBV11-3	TRBJ1-2	13	TGTGCCAGCAGCTCCGACAGGGAAGATGGCTACACCTTC	CASSSDREDGYTF
.	TRBV5-1	TRBJ1-1	12	TGCGCCAGCAGCTTGGAGCACCGTCGGGCTTTCTTT	CASSLEHRRAFF
.	TRBV5-1	TRBJ2-2	14	TGCGCCAGCAGTTATGAGACGAACACCGGGGAGCTGTTTTTT	CASSYETNTGELFF
.	TRBV4-2	TRBJ2-7	18	TGTGCCAGCAGCCAAGAGTATTTGAGTTATGGCGGAACCTACGAGCAGTACTTC	CASSQEYLSYGGTYEQYF
.	TRBV2	TRBJ1-5	13	TGTGCCAGCAGGGACTTTAGCAATCAGCCCCAGCATTTT	CASRDFSNQPQHF
TRBD1	TRBV29-1	TRBJ1-2	16	TGCAGCGTTGGCCGGGACAGGGGGCGGGGAATGGGGGGCTACACCTTC	CSVGRDRGRGMGGYTF
.	TRBV30	TRBJ1-3	13	TGTGCCTGTAGCAGGGGCGATGGAAACACCATATATTTT	CACSRGDGNTIYF
.	TRBV5-1	TRBJ2-3	16	TGCGCCAGCAGCTTGGCCGGGGCGGGGAGCACAGATAAGCAGTATTTT	CASSLAGAGSTDKQYF
.	TRBV19	TRBJ1-3	16	TGTGCCAGCTGTAAACCCAGGGGAGACTCTGGAAACACCATATATTTT	CASCKPRGDSGNTIYF
TRBD2	TRBV6-5	TRBJ2-1	16	TGTGCCAGCAGTTATGGCCTAGCGGGAGGGCAGAATGAGCAGTTCTTC	CASSYGLAGGQNEQFF
.	TRBV20-1	TRBJ1-2	11	TGCAGTGCTTCGACAGTCTATGGCTACACCTTC	CSASTVYGYTF
.	TRBV6-5	TRBJ1-2	14	TGTGCCAGCAGTCCCAGGGGATCTGACTATGGCTACACCTTC	CASSPRGSDYGYTF
.	TRBV5-1	TRBJ2-3	13	TGCGCCAGCAGGTACCCAGCGACAGATACGCAGTATTTT	CASRYPATDTQYF
.	TRBV7-9	TRBJ1-2	15	TGTGCCAGCAGCTTCCGTGGGGCCCGTAACTATGGCTACACCTTC	CASSFRGARNYGYTF
.	TRBV2	TRBJ2-2	14	TGTGCCAGCAGTAGCGGGTGGAACACCGGGGAGCTGTTTTTT	CASSSGWNTGELFF
.	TRBV5-6	TRBJ1-2	14	TGTGCCAGCAGCTTGCAGAGGACACCCTCGGGCTACACCTTC	CASSLQRTPSGYTF
.	TRBV6-5	TRBJ2-3	16	TGTGCCAGCAGTTACTCACTCGATCCTGCCACAGATACGCAGTATTTT	CASSYSLDPATDTQYF
.	TRBV9	TRBJ2-1	14	TGTGCCAGCAGCGACAACAGGGTACGCAATGAGCAGTTCTTC	CASSDNRVRNEQFF
.	TRBV27	TRBJ2-7	14	TGTGCCAGCAGCTACCACGACAGCTCCTACGAGCAGTACTTC	CASSYHDSSYEQYF
TRBD1	TRBV5-1	TRBJ1-1	14	TGCGCCAGCAGAGGACAGGTCGATAGGACTGAAGCTTTCTTT	CASRGQVDRTEAFF
.	TRBV13	TRBJ2-2	16	TGTGCCAGCAGCTTTGCAGACAGGATGAACACCGGGGAGCTGTTTTTT	CASSFADRMNTGELFF
TRBD2	TRBV18	TRBJ2-7	14	TGTGCCAGCTCCCCCGGGGGGGCAAGGACGGAGCAGTACTTC	CASSPGGARTEQYF